Below are 15 T cell receptor beta chains sequenced from a single sample in a study of shared clonotypes between healthy human individuals. Generated by immunoSEQ multiplex PCR, the TCRdb table keeps only in-frame clones and is missing some. Counted here are a few million clones, around nine tenths occurring once; the ten biggest clones make up over 0.12%. Input material: naive CD4+ T cells sorted from blood. This sample's subset: CD45RA+ positively selected. These receptor sequences come from a man aged 18 to 30 in good health.

V is TRBV9 and J is TRBJ2-5; 10 bases line up with TRBD2. Trimming removed 0 bases from V and 2 bases from J; junction bases left unmatched: 4. CDR3 size: 16 residues. CDR1 and CDR2 from the germline V gene are SGDLS and YYNGEE. CDR3 loop: CASSVGRTSGQETQYF. The CDR3 bases are TGTGCCAGCAGCGTAGGAAGGACTAGCGGACAAGAGACCCAGTACTTC. Based on the CDR3 plus reference TRBV9 and TRBJ2-5, the full variable domain is DSGVTQTPKHLITATGQRVTLRCSPRSGDLSVYWYQQSLDQGLQFLIQYYNGEERAKGNILERFSAQQFPDLHSELNLSSLELGDSALYFCASSVGRTSGQETQYFGPGTRLLVL.

V gene TRBV5-1 combines with J gene TRBJ2-7, with TRBD2 matching 8 bases. Germline CDR1 reads SGHRS; CDR2 reads YFSETQ. The V gene end was trimmed by 4 bases and the J gene end by 2 bases; junction bases not matched to a gene: 5. The CDR3 runs to 14 residues. CDR3 sequence: CASSPTSVTYEQYF. The CDR3 bases are TGCGCCAGCAGCCCGACTAGCGTCACCTACGAGCAGTACTTC.

This clone was observed a single time. In nucleotides, the CDR3 is TGTGCCAGCAGTTACTGGGGACAGGGGGATTCACCCCTCCACTTT. Translation gives CASSYWGQGDSPLHF. The chain joins TRBV6-6 to TRBJ1-6, with 11 bases fitting TRBD1. J gave up 8 bases and V 1 base, and 1 base lay outside the gene matches. The CDR3 contains 15 residues. Germline CDR1 is MNHNY and CDR2 is SVGAGI (reference sequence).

The gene calls are TRBV19 and TRBJ1-5; D call uncertain. The V and J ends lost 3 bases and 1 base respectively, with 13 bases between them. The CDR3 spans 16 residues. CDR1 is LNHDA, CDR2 SQIVND, per germline (reference sequence). The DNA for the CDR3 is TGTGCCAGTAGTATCGTGACCAGGAGGAGCAATCAGCCCCAGCATTTT. Encoded protein: CASSIVTRRSNQPQHF.

The J gene is TRBJ1-5, the V gene TRBV19; perhaps TRBD1 as D (5 bases). CDR3 length equals 17 residues. The germline V and J ends were trimmed by 4 bases and 3 bases, with 19 bases remaining between them. CDR1 is LNHDA, CDR2 SQIVND, per germline (reference sequence). CDR3 sequence (DNA): TGTGCCAGTAGTACATTAGGTTTCGGGGACCCCAATCAGCCCCAGCATTTT. Translation gives CASSTLGFGDPNQPQHF.

This rearrangement joins TRBV10-3 to TRBJ2-5; D is undetermined. The CDR3 extends over 15 amino acids. Germline V gene sequence: CDR1 ENHRY, CDR2 SYGVKD. The V end lost 2 bases, the J end lost 0 bases, and 10 bases lay between the germline ends. The CDR3 spells CAISEAISYQETQYF. The CDR3 DNA is TGTGCCATCAGTGAGGCGATATCGTACCAAGAGACCCAGTACTTC.

V gene TRBV6-5 combines with J gene TRBJ2-1; tentative D call: TRBD2 (5 bases). The CDR3 is 14 residues long. Looked up from germline, CDR1 is MNHEY and CDR2 is SVGAGI. Trimming stripped 11 bases from V and 7 bases from J, with 21 bases between. This CDR3 is CASRRKSVFNEQFF. The CDR3 coding sequence is TGTGCCTCCAGGAGGAAATCGGTTTTTAATGAGCAGTTCTTC.

This sequence joins TRBV30 and TRBJ2-7; 10 nucleotides line up with TRBD1. This CDR3 is built from 14 residues. Germline V gene sequence: CDR1 GTSNPN, CDR2 SVGIG (reference sequence). V lost 2 bases to trimming and J lost 3 bases; unmatched junction nucleotides: 4. The CDR3 region is CAWSRTGGFYEQYF. The CDR3 region has the DNA TGTGCCTGGAGTCGGACAGGGGGTTTCTACGAGCAGTACTTC.

V is TRBV5-4 and J is TRBJ2-5; no clear D. Germline values: CDR1 SGHNT, CDR2 YYREEE (reference sequence). The CDR3 contains 13 residues. V was cut by 4 bases and J by 5 bases, with 12 bases left in between. CDR3 amino acids: CASSNTGAETQYF. The CDR3 nucleotides are TGTGCCAGCAGCAATACTGGCGCCGAGACCCAGTACTTC.

Remarks on this clone: A read error may account for a junction end that differs from germline. The chain links TRBV7-9 to TRBJ2-1; 9 bases match TRBD2. The CDR3 runs 15 residues. Germline V lookup: CDR1 SEHNR, CDR2 FQNEAQ (reference sequence). Here the CDR3 DNA reads TGTGCCAGCAGCCTAGCGGGGACCTACTACAATGAGCAGTTCTTC. It translates to CASSLAGTYYNEQFF.

This sequence joins TRBV6-1 and TRBJ1-5, with 7 bases lining up with TRBD1. Germline assignment: CDR1 MNHNS and CDR2 SASEGT. The CDR3 has 14 amino acids. J was trimmed by 9 bases and V by 6 bases; bases with no gene match: 11. This chain's CDR3 is CASRAAGGGRPQHF. DNA of the CDR3: TGTGCCAGCAGAGCCGCAGGGGGAGGCCGGCCCCAGCATTTT.

This chain connects TRBV9 to TRBJ2-1, with TRBD2 identical over 7 bases. There are 19 residues in the CDR3. Germline V gene sequence: CDR1 SGDLS, CDR2 YYNGEE. V shed 2 bases and J 0 bases; nucleotides not matched to a gene: 14. This CDR3 is CASSVDLGPGGSSYNEQFF. CDR3 DNA sequence: TGTGCCAGCAGCGTTGATTTGGGTCCCGGCGGGAGCTCCTACAATGAGCAGTTCTTC.

The gene calls are TRBV10-3 and TRBJ1-1; D not resolved. CDR1 and CDR2 (germline): ENHRY, SYGVKD. V lost 4 bases and J 7 bases, leaving 16 bases between the germline ends. The CDR3 length is 14 residues. The CDR3 protein is CAISVGLVEGEAFF. The CDR3 region has the DNA TGTGCCATCAGTGTAGGGTTGGTGGAGGGTGAAGCTTTCTTT.

This clone was seen more than once but under ten times. The rearrangement joins TRBV9 to TRBJ1-6, with D hard to call. The length of the CDR3 is 15 residues. Trimming removed 0 bases at V and 7 bases at J, with 11 bases between. CDR1 and CDR2 from the germline V gene are SGDLS and YYNGEE. The CDR3 loop is CASSVGLLQNSPLHF. The DNA of the CDR3 is TGTGCCAGCAGCGTAGGTCTATTACAAAATTCACCCCTCCACTTT.

The genes are TRBV6-6 and TRBJ2-7, with 8 bases matching TRBD2. Germline trimming cut 2 bases from V and 5 bases from J; bases unmatched to any gene: 8. CDR1 MNHNY and CDR2 SVGAGI come from the germline V gene (reference sequence). This CDR3 contains 15 residues. The CDR3 protein is CASSYRLGGGNEQYF. The CDR3 bases are TGTGCCAGCAGTTACCGCCTCGGGGGGGGGAACGAGCAGTACTTC.